The rows below give T cell receptor beta chains drawn from one sample of a study of CD8 T cells in ankylosing spondylitis. MiXCR, applied by TCRdb to the 5' RACE reads, yields one record per CDR3 protein. This sample has 250,000 or so distinct CDR3 sequences, with 18% found just once. Sequences were obtained from blood, either unsorted or a sorted T cell fraction (not recorded which). These receptors came from a male donor with ankylosing spondylitis or in good health (not recorded which). Each CDR3 is given with its conserved first and last residue. D genes are given only for firm matches. The size of a clone is reported for some rows only, either as once, few or many, or as a class for expanded clones.

d_gene: NA
v_gene: TRBV9
abundance: NA
j_gene: TRBJ1-1
CDR3nt: TGTGCCAGCAGCGCTGCAGGGGCTGAAGCTTTCTTT
CDR3aa: CASSAAGAEAFF

d_gene: NA
v_gene: TRBV28
abundance: few
j_gene: TRBJ1-1
CDR3nt: TGTGCCAGCAGTCCTTGGGCCGGGCGGGGTGGAACTGAAGCTTTCTTT
CDR3aa: CASSPWAGRGGTEAFF

d_gene: TRBD2
v_gene: TRBV12-3/TRBV12-4
abundance: NA
j_gene: TRBJ2-1
CDR3nt: TGTGCCAGCAGTTTCCACGGGGGGACTTCCTACAATGAGCAGTTCTTC
CDR3aa: CASSFHGGTSYNEQFF

d_gene: NA
v_gene: TRBV2
abundance: NA
j_gene: TRBJ1-1
CDR3nt: TGTGCCAGCAGTGCCTTGGACAGCTATACTGAAGCTTTCTTT
CDR3aa: CASSALDSYTEAFF

d_gene: NA
v_gene: TRBV4-1
abundance: NA
j_gene: TRBJ2-3
CDR3nt: TGCGCCAGCAGCCAAGCCCTAGATACGCAGTATTTT
CDR3aa: CASSQALDTQYF

d_gene: TRBD2
v_gene: TRBV27
abundance: NA
j_gene: TRBJ2-7
CDR3nt: TGTGCCAGCAGTTTATCGTCGGCGGGAGGCGAGCAGTACTTC
CDR3aa: CASSLSSAGGEQYF

d_gene: NA
v_gene: TRBV4-2
abundance: many
j_gene: TRBJ2-5
CDR3nt: TGTGCCAGCAGCCAAGGTGGTCTAGGCGAAGAGACCCAGTACTTC
CDR3aa: CASSQGGLGEETQYF

d_gene: TRBD1
v_gene: TRBV27
abundance: few
j_gene: TRBJ2-3
CDR3nt: TGTGCCAGCAGCAGGGGGACCACAGATACGCAGTATTTT
CDR3aa: CASSRGTTDTQYF

d_gene: TRBD1
v_gene: TRBV28
abundance: NA
j_gene: TRBJ2-7
CDR3nt: TGTGCCAGCAGTCCTAGACAGGGGGAGGGCTACGAGCAGTACTTC
CDR3aa: CASSPRQGEGYEQYF

d_gene: NA
v_gene: TRBV11-2
abundance: NA
j_gene: TRBJ2-7
CDR3nt: TGTGCCAGCAGCTTTGACCCCTACGAGCAGTACTTC
CDR3aa: CASSFDPYEQYF

d_gene: TRBD2
v_gene: TRBV2
abundance: few
j_gene: TRBJ2-5
CDR3nt: TGTGCCAGCAGGGACATAGCGGGAGCGGTGCAAGAGACCCAGTACTTC
CDR3aa: CASRDIAGAVQETQYF

d_gene: TRBD2
v_gene: TRBV7-9
abundance: NA
j_gene: TRBJ2-3
CDR3nt: TGTGCCAGCAGCCCGCGGCCGGGAGGGAACACAGATACGCAGTATTTT
CDR3aa: CASSPRPGGNTDTQYF

d_gene: NA
v_gene: TRBV25-1
abundance: NA
j_gene: TRBJ2-1
CDR3nt: TGTGCCAGCAGTGACACTGGGGTCGGGGAGCAGTTCTTC
CDR3aa: CASSDTGVGEQFF

d_gene: NA
v_gene: TRBV4-1
abundance: NA
j_gene: TRBJ2-3
CDR3nt: TGCGCCAGCAGCCAAGATGTAAATCCGCGGGATACGCAGTATTTT
CDR3aa: CASSQDVNPRDTQYF

d_gene: NA
v_gene: TRBV7-8
abundance: NA
j_gene: TRBJ2-3
CDR3nt: TGTGCCAGCAGCGGGGACTGGAACACAGATACGCAGTATTTT
CDR3aa: CASSGDWNTDTQYF

d_gene: TRBD1
v_gene: TRBV16
abundance: NA
j_gene: TRBJ1-4
CDR3nt: TGTGCCAGCAGCGAAGCCGGGACAGGGGGCGAAAAACTGTTTTTT
CDR3aa: CASSEAGTGGEKLFF

d_gene: NA
v_gene: TRBV7-9
abundance: NA
j_gene: TRBJ2-7
CDR3nt: TGTGCCAGCAGCCACAGCGGCCACGAGCAGTACTTC
CDR3aa: CASSHSGHEQYF

d_gene: NA
v_gene: TRBV27
abundance: NA
j_gene: TRBJ2-7
CDR3nt: TGTGCCAGCAGTTTATCACCACTCCACGAGCAGTACTTC
CDR3aa: CASSLSPLHEQYF

d_gene: NA
v_gene: TRBV6-1
abundance: many
j_gene: TRBJ2-7
CDR3nt: TGTGCCACCCACACAGGACAATCCTACGAGCAGTACTTC
CDR3aa: CATHTGQSYEQYF

d_gene: TRBD1
v_gene: TRBV29-1
abundance: few
j_gene: TRBJ2-7
CDR3nt: TGCAGCGTTCCTGGGGACAGGGGCCACGAGCAGTACTTC
CDR3aa: CSVPGDRGHEQYF

d_gene: NA
v_gene: TRBV6-6
abundance: few
j_gene: TRBJ2-1
CDR3nt: TGTGCCAGCAGTTCCACTAGGGATGAGCAGTTCTTC
CDR3aa: CASSSTRDEQFF

d_gene: NA
v_gene: TRBV7-9
abundance: few
j_gene: TRBJ2-5
CDR3nt: TGTGCCAGCAGCCACAGGGACCTCAAAGAGACCCAGTACTTC
CDR3aa: CASSHRDLKETQYF

d_gene: TRBD1
v_gene: TRBV10-3
abundance: few
j_gene: TRBJ1-6
CDR3nt: TGTGCCATCAGTGAAATAGACAGGGACAATTCACCCCTCCACTTT
CDR3aa: CAISEIDRDNSPLHF

d_gene: TRBD2
v_gene: TRBV6-2/TRBV6-3
abundance: NA
j_gene: TRBJ2-1
CDR3nt: TGTGCCAGCAGAAAACTAGCGGGACTATTCGATGAGCAGTTCTTC
CDR3aa: CASRKLAGLFDEQFF

d_gene: NA
v_gene: TRBV27
abundance: few
j_gene: TRBJ2-3
CDR3nt: TGTGCCAGCAGTTTATTCCCTATAAGCACAGATACGCAGTATTTT
CDR3aa: CASSLFPISTDTQYF

d_gene: NA
v_gene: TRBV5-4
abundance: NA
j_gene: TRBJ2-5
CDR3nt: TGTGCCAGCAGCTTGGTGTCTTTAGGACGGCCAGGGCTGAGGGAGACCCAGTACTTC
CDR3aa: CASSLVSLGRPGLRETQYF

d_gene: TRBD2
v_gene: TRBV4-2
abundance: few
j_gene: TRBJ2-1
CDR3nt: TGTGCCAGCAGCCAAGTACGGGAGGACTACAATGAGCAGTTCTTC
CDR3aa: CASSQVREDYNEQFF

d_gene: NA
v_gene: TRBV4-3
abundance: few
j_gene: TRBJ2-7
CDR3nt: TGCGCCAGCAGCCAAGGCAGGGTCGGCTCCTACGAGCAGTACTTC
CDR3aa: CASSQGRVGSYEQYF

d_gene: NA
v_gene: TRBV4-1
abundance: NA
j_gene: TRBJ2-7
CDR3nt: TGCGCCAGCAGCCAAGTGCCAGGGTCGGGCGAGCAGTACTTC
CDR3aa: CASSQVPGSGEQYF

d_gene: NA
v_gene: TRBV5-5
abundance: NA
j_gene: TRBJ1-1
CDR3nt: TGTGCCAGCAGCACCAGTTACACTGAAGCTTTCTTT
CDR3aa: CASSTSYTEAFF

d_gene: NA
v_gene: TRBV5-1
abundance: few
j_gene: TRBJ1-2
CDR3nt: TGCGCCAGCAGTTTCCCAGGGGCGTACGGCGGCTATGGCTACACCTTC
CDR3aa: CASSFPGAYGGYGYTF

d_gene: TRBD1
v_gene: TRBV27
abundance: NA
j_gene: TRBJ1-1
CDR3nt: TGTGCCAGCAGTTGGACAGGCCCCGGGGCTGAAGCTTTCTTT
CDR3aa: CASSWTGPGAEAFF

d_gene: TRBD1
v_gene: TRBV4-1
abundance: NA
j_gene: TRBJ2-1
CDR3nt: TGCGCCAGCAGCCAAGCCCAGGGGGATGAGCAGTTCTTC
CDR3aa: CASSQAQGDEQFF

d_gene: NA
v_gene: TRBV15
abundance: few
j_gene: TRBJ1-1
CDR3nt: TGTGCCACCAGCGGGTATTCGGGTTCCGGCACTGAAGCTTTCTTT
CDR3aa: CATSGYSGSGTEAFF

d_gene: TRBD1
v_gene: TRBV20-1
abundance: many
j_gene: TRBJ2-3
CDR3nt: TGCAGTGCTAGAGGTGGGACAGGGGATATAGATACGCAGTATTTT
CDR3aa: CSARGGTGDIDTQYF

d_gene: NA
v_gene: TRBV12-3/TRBV12-4
abundance: NA
j_gene: TRBJ2-2
CDR3nt: TGTGCCAGCAGACCGACTAGATTAATGAACACCGGGGAGCTGTTTTTT
CDR3aa: CASRPTRLMNTGELFF

d_gene: TRBD1
v_gene: TRBV6-5
abundance: many
j_gene: TRBJ2-7
CDR3nt: TGTGCCAGCAGAGAAACAGGGGGCATAAGGTACTTC
CDR3aa: CASRETGGIRYF

d_gene: TRBD2
v_gene: TRBV11-2
abundance: NA
j_gene: TRBJ2-7
CDR3nt: TGTGCCAGCAGCTTAGTGGTTTACGGGAGGGCCGCATACGAGCAGTACTTC
CDR3aa: CASSLVVYGRAAYEQYF

d_gene: NA
v_gene: TRBV20-1
abundance: few
j_gene: TRBJ2-1
CDR3nt: TGCAGTGCTAGAGGGGAGTGGGTTGAGCAGTTCTTC
CDR3aa: CSARGEWVEQFF

d_gene: NA
v_gene: TRBV29-1
abundance: many
j_gene: TRBJ2-7
CDR3nt: TGCAGCGCAAGGACTGAGAGCTCCTACGAGCAGTACTTC
CDR3aa: CSARTESSYEQYF

d_gene: NA
v_gene: TRBV7-9
abundance: many
j_gene: TRBJ2-7
CDR3nt: TGTGCCAGCAGCTTAAGGACGGGACCAAGTTACGAGCAGTACTTC
CDR3aa: CASSLRTGPSYEQYF